The rows below give T cell receptor beta chains drawn from one sample of a study of brain T cells in children with intractable seizures. Profiled with immunoSEQ multiplex PCR; TCRdb holds only in-frame clones, not every one. The sample has about 64,000 clones; around 96% are singletons. Sequenced material: peripheral blood, taken at surgery. Receptor source: a boy younger than two with focal cortical dysplasia and intractable seizures. Both conserved end residues are part of each CDR3. D genes are given only for firm matches. A row's size may be missing; if present it is once, few, many or a size class.

d_gene	j_gene	abundance	v_gene	CDR3aa	CDR3nt
.	TRBJ1-1	once	TRBV19	CASSTVRLNTEAFF	TGTGCCAGTAGTACCGTGCGGTTGAACACTGAAGCTTTCTTT
.	TRBJ1-1	.	TRBV4-2	CASSQRLGTEAFF	TGTGCCAGCAGCCAGAGACTTGGCACTGAAGCTTTCTTT
.	TRBJ2-1	.	TRBV27	CASSMDWSSYNEQFF	TGTGCCAGCAGTATGGACTGGAGCTCCTACAATGAGCAGTTCTTC
.	TRBJ2-7	.	TRBV5-1	CASSLVRGSYEQYF	TGCGCCAGCAGCTTGGTTCGGGGCTCCTACGAGCAGTACTTC
TRBD1	TRBJ1-4	.	TRBV4-2	CASSHRTGSVKLFF	TGTGCCAGCAGCCATCGGACAGGGTCGGTAAAACTGTTTTTT
TRBD1	TRBJ1-6	.	TRBV27	CASSWGRQGWYSPLHF	TGTGCCAGCAGTTGGGGAAGACAGGGTTGGTATTCACCCCTCCACTTT
.	TRBJ1-1	.	TRBV6-1	CASSEPGLATNTEAFF	TGTGCCAGCAGTGAACCCGGTCTAGCTACGAACACTGAAGCTTTCTTT
.	TRBJ2-7	once	TRBV10-1	CASSLCGTSYEQYF	TGCGCCAGCAGTTTATGTGGGACCTCCTACGAGCAGTACTTC
.	TRBJ1-1	.	TRBV7-9	CASRGGYRAENTEAFF	TGTGCCAGCAGGGGGGGGTACAGGGCGGAGAACACTGAAGCTTTCTTT
TRBD2	TRBJ2-7	once	TRBV5-1	CASSLRTSVSYEQYF	TGCGCCAGCAGCTTGAGGACTAGCGTATCCTACGAGCAGTACTTC
.	TRBJ2-7	few	TRBV18	CASSPHRTSTYEQYF	TGTGCCAGCTCACCCCACAGGACATCAACCTACGAGCAGTACTTC
.	TRBJ1-5	.	TRBV5-8	CASSPESGQPQHF	TGTGCCAGCAGCCCTGAGTCGGGGCAGCCCCAGCATTTT
.	TRBJ2-7	once	TRBV7-9	CASSFSPYEQYF	TGTGCCAGCAGCTTCTCCCCCTACGAGCAGTACTTC
TRBD2	TRBJ2-2	.	TRBV2	CASSARAGGANTGELFF	TGTGCCAGCAGTGCCCGGGCGGGGGGCGCGAACACCGGGGAGCTGTTTTTT